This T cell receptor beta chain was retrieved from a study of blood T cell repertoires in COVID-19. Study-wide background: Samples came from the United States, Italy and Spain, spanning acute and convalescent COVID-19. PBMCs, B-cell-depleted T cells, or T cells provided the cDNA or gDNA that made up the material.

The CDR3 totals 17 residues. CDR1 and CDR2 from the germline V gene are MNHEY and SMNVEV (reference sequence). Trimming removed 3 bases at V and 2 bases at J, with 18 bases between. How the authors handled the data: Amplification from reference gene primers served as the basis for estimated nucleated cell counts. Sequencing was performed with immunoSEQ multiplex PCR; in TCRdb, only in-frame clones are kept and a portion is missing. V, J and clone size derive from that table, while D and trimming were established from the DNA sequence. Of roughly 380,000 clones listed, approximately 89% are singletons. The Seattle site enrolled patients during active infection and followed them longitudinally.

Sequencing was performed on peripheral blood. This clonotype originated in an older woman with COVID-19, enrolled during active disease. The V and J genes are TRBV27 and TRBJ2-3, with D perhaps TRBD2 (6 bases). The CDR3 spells CASSFPGTGTNTDTQYF. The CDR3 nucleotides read TGTGCCAGCAGTTTCCCAGGGACTGGCACTAACACAGATACGCAGTATTTT.